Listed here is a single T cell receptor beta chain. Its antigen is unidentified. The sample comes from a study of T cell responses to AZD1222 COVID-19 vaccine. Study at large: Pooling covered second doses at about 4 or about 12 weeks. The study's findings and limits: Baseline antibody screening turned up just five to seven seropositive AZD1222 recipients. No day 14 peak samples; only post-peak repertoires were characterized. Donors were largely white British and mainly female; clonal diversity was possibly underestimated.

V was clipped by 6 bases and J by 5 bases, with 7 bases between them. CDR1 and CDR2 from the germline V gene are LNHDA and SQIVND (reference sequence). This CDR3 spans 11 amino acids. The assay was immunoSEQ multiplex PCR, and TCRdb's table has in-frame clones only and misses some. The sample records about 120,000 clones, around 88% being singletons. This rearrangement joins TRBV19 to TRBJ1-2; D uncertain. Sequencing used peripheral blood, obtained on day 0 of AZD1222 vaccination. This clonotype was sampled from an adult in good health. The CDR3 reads CASSVRYGYTF. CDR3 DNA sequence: TGTGCCAGTAGCGTTAGGTATGGCTACACCTTC.